Below, 27 T cell receptor beta chains from the same sample are listed, as sequenced in a study of OX40 agonist ivuxolimab in advanced cancers. Some clones are missing from TCRdb's copy, which holds only in-frame ones; the method was immunoSEQ multiplex PCR. The top ten hold approximately 5.7% of the sample, which has 100,000 or so clones, about 86% seen once. The sample consisted of CD4+ or CD8+ T cells sorted from blood, taken in a trial of the OX40 agonist ivuxolimab. The receptor source for this set is an adult with an advanced solid tumor such as melanoma, head and neck, liver or kidney cancer.

The chain carries TRBV6-5 and TRBJ2-1, with D tentatively TRBD2 (5 bases). The germline CDR1 and CDR2 sequences are MNHEY and SVGAGI. Trimming pared 6 bases from V and 2 bases from J, leaving 14 bases between. The CDR3 length is 15 residues. The CDR3 DNA sequence: TGTGCCAGCAGCCCTGAGGGCCCCACCTACAATGAGCAGTTCTTC. It translates to CASSPEGPTYNEQFF.

This chain's CDR3 is CASMSQNQETQYF. In DNA form, the CDR3 reads TGTGCCAGTATGTCGCAGAACCAAGAGACCCAGTACTTC. The rearrangement uses TRBV19 and TRBJ2-5; D is uncertain. The V gene lost 7 bases and the J gene lost 0 bases, with 9 bases spanning the gap. CDR3 length: 13 amino acids. Per the germline V gene, CDR1 is LNHDA and CDR2 is SQIVND (reference sequence).

This chain uses TRBV7-2 with TRBJ1-5; no clear D. The CDR3 has 15 residues. Germline assignment: CDR1 SGHTA and CDR2 FQGNSA. V gave up 5 bases and J gave up 4 bases, with 15 bases separating them. CDR3 sequence: CASSPAGLRNQPQHF. As DNA, the CDR3 is TGTGCCAGCAGCCCGGCGGGGTTGAGAAATCAGCCCCAGCATTTT.

The rearrangement joins TRBV5-1 to TRBJ1-5, with TRBD1 matching over 7 bases. Germline-derived CDR1 and CDR2 are SGHRS and YFSETQ. V lost 1 base to trimming and J lost 3 bases; unmatched junction nucleotides: 4. CDR3 length: 15 amino acids. The CDR3 spells CASSLLGQVNQPQHF. In DNA, the CDR3 is TGCGCCAGCAGCTTGTTAGGACAGGTCAATCAGCCCCAGCATTTT.

The gene calls are TRBV19 and TRBJ1-1; D gene unclear. The CDR3 contains 14 residues. CDR1 and CDR2 from the germline V gene are LNHDA and SQIVND (reference sequence). The V end lost 11 bases, the J end lost 1 base, and 17 bases lay between the germline ends. Written as DNA, the CDR3 is TGTGCCGTAAAGAGGAGAGGAGGGAACACTGAAGCTTTCTTT. Its protein is CAVKRRGGNTEAFF.

This clone was found once. V is TRBV20-1 and J is TRBJ2-1, with D uncertain. The CDR3 is 11 amino acids. CDR1 DFQATT and CDR2 SNEGSKA come from the germline V gene (reference sequence). V was cut by 5 bases and J by 2 bases, with 4 bases left in between. CDR3 DNA sequence: TGCAGTGCTCCGACCTACAATGAGCAGTTCTTC. Translating gives CSAPTYNEQFF.

The chain couples TRBV9 to TRBJ2-5, with 7 bases matching TRBD2. The CDR3 extends over 15 amino acids. Germline CDR1 reads SGDLS; CDR2 reads YYNGEE. With 4 bases clipped from V and 5 bases from J, the junction kept 11 bases outside the gene matches. CDR3 sequence: CASSPGGAQRETQYF. CDR3 DNA sequence: TGTGCCAGCAGCCCGGGAGGCGCCCAGAGGGAGACCCAGTACTTC. The whole variable domain, remainder taken from reference TRBV9 and TRBJ2-5, is DSGVTQTPKHLITATGQRVTLRCSPRSGDLSVYWYQQSLDQGLQFLIQYYNGEERAKGNILERFSAQQFPDLHSELNLSSLELGDSALYFCASSPGGAQRETQYFGPGTRLLVL.

This chain connects TRBV11-3 to TRBJ1-4; 7 nucleotides agree with TRBD1. The junction had 7 bases not matched to a gene; V was cut back by 5 bases and J by 4 bases. Looked up from germline, CDR1 is SGHNT and CDR2 is YENEEA. The CDR3 consists of 15 residues. This chain's CDR3 is CASSPQGGINEKLFF. DNA for the CDR3: TGTGCCAGCAGCCCCCAGGGGGGGATTAATGAAAAACTGTTTTTT.

This chain uses TRBV6-6 with TRBJ1-4; tentatively, D is TRBD1 (5 bases). V lost 5 bases and J 2 bases, leaving 12 bases between the germline ends. Germline CDR1 reads MNHNY; CDR2 reads SVGAGI (reference sequence). The CDR3 spans 15 residues. Here the CDR3 reads CASSVQGTTNEKLFF. As DNA, the CDR3 is TGTGCCAGCAGTGTGCAGGGTACGACTAATGAAAAACTGTTTTTT.

V gene TRBV6-1 combines with J gene TRBJ2-7; D is perhaps TRBD1 (6 bases). V dropped 5 bases and J dropped 4 bases, with 18 bases sitting between them. Germline V gene sequence: CDR1 MNHNS, CDR2 SASEGT. The CDR3 runs to 15 residues. CDR3 sequence: CASSFRDNIFYEQYF. Here the CDR3 DNA reads TGTGCCAGCAGTTTCCGGGACAACATCTTTTACGAGCAGTACTTC.

This clone was seen just once. This chain joins TRBV28 and TRBJ1-1; D not certain. Germline V gene data show CDR1 as MDHEN and CDR2 as SYDVKM. Trimming cost V 3 bases and J 6 bases, with 8 bases left between them. The CDR3 length is 12 residues. CDR3 sequence reads: CASSLRFSEAFF. CDR3 DNA: TGTGCCAGCAGTTTGCGTTTTTCTGAAGCTTTCTTT.

CDR3 amino acids: CASTTSGATNEQFF. The DNA of the CDR3 is TGTGCCAGTACCACTAGCGGTGCCACTAATGAGCAGTTCTTC. The chain is built from TRBV19 and TRBJ2-1, with 8 bases that match TRBD2. This CDR3 has 14 amino acids. The V gene's germline CDR1 is LNHDA and CDR2 SQIVND (reference sequence). The V gene end was trimmed by 7 bases and the J gene end by 7 bases; junction bases not matched to a gene: 9.

The rearrangement uses TRBV16 and TRBJ1-1; no reliable D call. V was shortened by 4 bases and J by 4 bases, with 10 bases between the two germline ends. CDR1 is KGHSY and CDR2 is FQNENV in the germline V gene. CDR3 length: 13 amino acids. The CDR3: CASSPMGITEAFF. The CDR3 nucleotides read TGTGCCAGCAGCCCCATGGGGATCACTGAAGCTTTCTTT.

The chain joins TRBV6-1 to TRBJ1-5, with D uncertain. The CDR3 runs 11 residues. V lost 5 bases, J lost 7 bases, and 6 bases lay in between. The germline V gene has CDR1 MNHNS and CDR2 SASEGT. As DNA, the CDR3 is TGTGCCAGCAGTACAGTCCAGCCCCAGCATTTT. Protein sequence: CASSTVQPQHF.

This chain connects TRBV2 to TRBJ2-5; D ambiguous. V lost 4 bases, J lost 5 bases, and 14 bases lay in between. This CDR3 region has 14 residues. Per the germline V gene, CDR1 is SNHLY and CDR2 is FYNNEI. CDR3 region: CASSVRLGPETQYF. The DNA for the CDR3 is TGTGCCAGCAGTGTTCGCCTAGGGCCGGAGACCCAGTACTTC.

The gene calls are TRBV14 and TRBJ2-2; 7 nucleotides align to TRBD1. Germline CDR1 reads SGHDN; CDR2 reads FVKESK. The length of the CDR3 is 15 residues. Losses at the gene ends were 1 base for V and 5 bases for J; bases not matched to a gene: 4. This CDR3 is CASSQGDSPTGELFF. CDR3 coding DNA: TGTGCCAGCAGCCAAGGGGACAGCCCAACCGGGGAGCTGTTTTTT.

In this sample, this clone turned up a few times. The CDR3 loop is CASSFRRADTDTQYF. The CDR3 DNA follows: TGCGCCAGCAGCTTTAGGCGGGCGGACACAGATACGCAGTATTTT. The chain is built from TRBV5-1 and TRBJ2-3; weak D call: TRBD2 (5 bases). V was pared by 2 bases and J by 2 bases, with 12 bases between. The germline CDR1 and CDR2 sequences are SGHRS and YFSETQ. The CDR3 has 15 residues.

The chain recombines TRBV7-2 with TRBJ2-7; D is perhaps TRBD1 or TRBD2 (5 bases each). Germline CDR1 is SGHTA and CDR2 is FQGNSA. The V end was cut by 5 bases, the J end by 2 bases, with 16 bases between. The CDR3 is made up of 15 amino acids. CDR3 coding DNA: TGTGCCAGCAGCCGGGGCGAGTTGGTAGCCTACGAGCAGTACTTC. Its translation: CASSRGELVAYEQYF.

This chain joins TRBV5-5 and TRBJ1-1; D is unresolved. Trimming took off 4 bases at V and 4 bases at J, with 17 bases between the two ends. CDR1 is SGHKS, CDR2 YYEKEE, per germline (reference sequence). CDR3 length equals 15 residues. DNA of the CDR3: TGTGCCAGCAGCGGAAAAAAGCGGCGGGGCACTGAAGCTTTCTTT. Protein sequence: CASSGKKRRGTEAFF.

The V call is TRBV18, the J call TRBJ1-1; possible D gene TRBD1, 5 bases. Germline assignment: CDR1 KGHSH and CDR2 LQKENI. Deletions cut 5 bases from V and 8 bases from J, with 15 bases between. The CDR3 runs 13 residues. This chain's CDR3 is CASSSDSLAEAFF. CDR3 DNA sequence: TGTGCCAGCTCATCCGACAGCCTGGCAGAAGCTTTCTTT. Based on the CDR3 plus reference TRBV18 and TRBJ1-1, the full variable domain is NAGVMQNPRHLVRRRGQEARLRCSPMKGHSHVYWYRQLPEEGLKFMVYLQKENIIDESGMPKERFSAEFPKEGPSILRIQQVVRGDSAAYFCASSSDSLAEAFFGQGTRLTVV.

The chain combines TRBV19 with TRBJ1-5; D unresolved. This CDR3 has 14 residues. The V gene lost 3 bases and the J gene lost 4 bases, with 10 bases spanning the gap. Germline V gene data show CDR1 as LNHDA and CDR2 as SQIVND (reference sequence). CDR3 sequence: CASSIGMPNQPQHF. As DNA, the CDR3 is TGTGCCAGTAGTATTGGGATGCCAAATCAGCCCCAGCATTTT.

J is TRBJ2-3 and V is TRBV5-1; D is unclear. Germline V gene lookup returns CDR1 SGHRS and CDR2 YFSETQ. V lost 3 bases and J 1 base, leaving 15 bases between the germline ends. This CDR3 spans 16 amino acids. The CDR3 nucleotides read TGCGCCAGCAGCTGGGCCTCCGGGTCGGGCACAGATACGCAGTATTTT. It encodes CASSWASGSGTDTQYF. Based on the CDR3 plus reference TRBV5-1 and TRBJ2-3, the full variable domain is KAGVTQTPRYLIKTRGQQVTLSCSPISGHRSVSWYQQTPGQGLQFLFEYFSETQRNKGNFPGRFSGRQFSNSRSEMNVSTLELGDSALYLCASSWASGSGTDTQYFGPGTRLTVL.

This clone appeared once. The chain has TRBV10-2 and TRBJ1-1; 7 bases map to TRBD1. Germline CDR1 WSHSY, CDR2 SAAADI. V shed 6 bases and J 5 bases; nucleotides not matched to a gene: 9. There are 14 residues in the CDR3. CDR3 in amino acids: CASRAGQSDTEAFF. The CDR3 DNA follows: TGCGCCAGCAGGGCGGGACAGAGTGATACTGAAGCTTTCTTT.

The rearrangement uses TRBV6-5 and TRBJ1-6; no definite D call. Trimming stripped 2 bases from V and 7 bases from J, with 9 bases between. This CDR3 is 14 amino acids long. The germline V gene encodes CDR1 MNHEY and CDR2 SVGAGI. CDR3 DNA: TGTGCCAGCAGTTACAGGGCAGGAAATTCACCCCTCCACTTT. Amino acids: CASSYRAGNSPLHF.

The genes are TRBV6-5 and TRBJ2-3; the D is unclear. Germline lookup yields CDR1 MNHEY and CDR2 SVGAGI. The CDR3 is 14 amino acids. V was clipped by 10 bases and J by 4 bases, with 18 bases between them. The CDR3 reads CATRPSFGSDTQYF. The CDR3 DNA follows: TGTGCCACCCGTCCCAGTTTCGGCTCAGATACGCAGTATTTT.

The chain recombines TRBV5-1 with TRBJ1-1; maybe TRBD1 (6 bases). This CDR3 contains 18 residues. Germline CDR1 and CDR2: SGHRS and YFSETQ. V was pared by 4 bases and J by 0 bases, with 22 bases between. CDR3 DNA: TGCGCCAGCAGCCCGCGACAGGCCATGAGAAGACTGAACACTGAAGCTTTCTTT. Translating gives CASSPRQAMRRLNTEAFF. The whole variable domain, filled in from reference TRBV5-1 and TRBJ1-1, reads KAGVTQTPRYLIKTRGQQVTLSCSPISGHRSVSWYQQTPGQGLQFLFEYFSETQRNKGNFPGRFSGRQFSNSRSEMNVSTLELGDSALYLCASSPRQAMRRLNTEAFFGQGTRLTVV.

The chain combines TRBV11-3 with TRBJ1-1; TRBD1 aligns across 7 bases. V was clipped by 0 bases and J by 12 bases; unmatched bases: 7. Germline V gives CDR1 SGHNT, CDR2 YENEEA. This CDR3 has 13 amino acids. In DNA, the CDR3 is TGTGCCAGCAGCTTAGATCCGACAGGGAAACCTTTCTTT. It codes for CASSLDPTGKPFF.